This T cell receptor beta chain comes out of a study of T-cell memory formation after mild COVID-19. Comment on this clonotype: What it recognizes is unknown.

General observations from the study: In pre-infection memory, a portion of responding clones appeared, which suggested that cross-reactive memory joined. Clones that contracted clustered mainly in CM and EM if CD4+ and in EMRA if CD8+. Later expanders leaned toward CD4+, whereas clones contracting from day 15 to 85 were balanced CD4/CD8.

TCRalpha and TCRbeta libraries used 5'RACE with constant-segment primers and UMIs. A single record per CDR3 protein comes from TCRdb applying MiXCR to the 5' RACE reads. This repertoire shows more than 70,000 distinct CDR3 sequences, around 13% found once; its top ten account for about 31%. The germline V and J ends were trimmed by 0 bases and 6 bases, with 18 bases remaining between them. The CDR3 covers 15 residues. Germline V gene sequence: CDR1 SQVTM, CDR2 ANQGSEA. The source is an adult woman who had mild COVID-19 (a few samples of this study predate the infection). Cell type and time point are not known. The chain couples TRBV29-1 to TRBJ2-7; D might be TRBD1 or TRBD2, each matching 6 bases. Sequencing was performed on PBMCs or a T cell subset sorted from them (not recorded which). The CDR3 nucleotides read TGCAGCGTTGAAGAACCGCGGAGGGGGGTTTTCGAGCAGTACTTC. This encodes CSVEEPRRGVFEQYF.